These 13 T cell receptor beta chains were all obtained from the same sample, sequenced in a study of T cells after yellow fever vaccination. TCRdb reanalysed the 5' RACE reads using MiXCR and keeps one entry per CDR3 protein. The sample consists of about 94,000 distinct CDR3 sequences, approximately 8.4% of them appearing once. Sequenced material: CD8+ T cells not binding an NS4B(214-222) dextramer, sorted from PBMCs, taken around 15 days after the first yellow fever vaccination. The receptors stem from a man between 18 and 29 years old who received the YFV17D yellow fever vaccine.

In DNA, the CDR3 is TGTGCCAGCCATAGCGGGGGGATTTACAATGAGCAGTTCTTC. Protein sequence: CASHSGGIYNEQFF. J is TRBJ2-1 and V is TRBV19, with 10 bases identical to TRBD2. Trimming at V came to 9 bases and at J to 4 bases, leaving 6 bases not matched to a gene. Germline V gene lookup returns CDR1 LNHDA and CDR2 SQIVND (reference sequence). This CDR3 has 14 amino acids.

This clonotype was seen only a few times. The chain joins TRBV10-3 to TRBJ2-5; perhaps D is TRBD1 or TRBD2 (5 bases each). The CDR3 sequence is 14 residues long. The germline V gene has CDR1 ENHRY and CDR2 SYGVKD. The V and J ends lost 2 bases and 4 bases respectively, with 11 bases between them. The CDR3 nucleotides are TGTGCCATCAGTGAGACCCCCGGGACAGAGACCCAGTACTTC. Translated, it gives CAISETPGTETQYF.

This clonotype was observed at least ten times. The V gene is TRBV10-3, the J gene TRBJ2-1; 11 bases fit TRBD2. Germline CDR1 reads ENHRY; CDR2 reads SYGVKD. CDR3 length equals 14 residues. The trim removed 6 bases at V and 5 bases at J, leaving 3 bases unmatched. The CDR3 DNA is TGTGCCATCAGCCCGGGACTAGCGGACAATGAGCAGTTCTTC. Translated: CAISPGLADNEQFF.

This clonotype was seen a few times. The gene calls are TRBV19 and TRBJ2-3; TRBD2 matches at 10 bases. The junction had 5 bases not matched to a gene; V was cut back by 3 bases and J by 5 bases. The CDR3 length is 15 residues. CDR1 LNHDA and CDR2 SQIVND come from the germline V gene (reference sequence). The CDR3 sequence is CASSILAGVRDTQYF. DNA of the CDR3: TGTGCCAGTAGTATCCTAGCGGGGGTGAGAGATACGCAGTATTTT.

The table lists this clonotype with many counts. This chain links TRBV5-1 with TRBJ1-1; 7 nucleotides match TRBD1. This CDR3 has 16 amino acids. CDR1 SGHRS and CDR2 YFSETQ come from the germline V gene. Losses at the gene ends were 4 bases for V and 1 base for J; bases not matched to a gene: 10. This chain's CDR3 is CASSRTTGYSNTEAFF. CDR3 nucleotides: TGCGCCAGCAGCCGAACGACAGGGTACTCGAACACTGAAGCTTTCTTT.

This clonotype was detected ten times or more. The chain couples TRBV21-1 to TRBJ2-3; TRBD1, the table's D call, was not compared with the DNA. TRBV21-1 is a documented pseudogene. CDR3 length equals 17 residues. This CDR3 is CASSKVATDSSTDTQYF. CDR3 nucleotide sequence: TGTGCCAGCAGCAAAGTCGCGACAGACTCCAGCACAGATACGCAGTATTTT.

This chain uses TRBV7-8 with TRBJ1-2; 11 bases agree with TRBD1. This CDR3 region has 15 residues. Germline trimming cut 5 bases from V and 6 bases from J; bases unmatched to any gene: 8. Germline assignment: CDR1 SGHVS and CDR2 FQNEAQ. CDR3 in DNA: TGTGCCAGCAGCCAAACCGGGACAGGGGGTCATGGCTACACCTTC. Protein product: CASSQTGTGGHGYTF.

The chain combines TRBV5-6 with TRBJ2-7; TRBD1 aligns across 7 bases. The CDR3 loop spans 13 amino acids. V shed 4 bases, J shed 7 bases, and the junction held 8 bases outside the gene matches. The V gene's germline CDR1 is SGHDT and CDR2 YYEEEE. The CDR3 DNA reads TGTGCCAGCAGCCAAACCGGACAGGAGGAGCAGTACGTC. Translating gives CASSQTGQEEQYV.

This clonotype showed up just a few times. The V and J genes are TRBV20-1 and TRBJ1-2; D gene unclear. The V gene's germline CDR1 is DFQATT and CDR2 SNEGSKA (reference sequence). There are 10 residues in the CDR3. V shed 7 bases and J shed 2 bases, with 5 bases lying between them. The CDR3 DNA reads TGCAGTGTCCCAAACTATGGCTACACCTTC. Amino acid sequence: CSVPNYGYTF.

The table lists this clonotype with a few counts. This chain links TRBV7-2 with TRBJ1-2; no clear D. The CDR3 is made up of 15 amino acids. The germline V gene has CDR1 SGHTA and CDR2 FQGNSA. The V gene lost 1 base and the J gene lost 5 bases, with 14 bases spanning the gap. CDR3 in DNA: TGTGCCAGCAGCTTAGTACAGCCCCCCCCGTATGGCTACACCTTC. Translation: CASSLVQPPPYGYTF.

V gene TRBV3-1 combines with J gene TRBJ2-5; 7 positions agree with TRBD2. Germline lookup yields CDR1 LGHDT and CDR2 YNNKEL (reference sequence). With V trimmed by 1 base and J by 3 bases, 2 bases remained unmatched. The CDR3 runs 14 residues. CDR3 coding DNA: TGTGCCAGCAGCCAAGTTGGGACTAAAGAGACCCAGTACTTC. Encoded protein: CASSQVGTKETQYF.

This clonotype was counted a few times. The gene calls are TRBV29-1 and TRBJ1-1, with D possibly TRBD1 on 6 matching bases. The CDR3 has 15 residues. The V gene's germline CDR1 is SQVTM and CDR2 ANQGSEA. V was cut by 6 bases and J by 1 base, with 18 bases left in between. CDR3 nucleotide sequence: TGCAGCGTGGAGGGGTTTGGAGGGGGGAACACTGAAGCTTTCTTT. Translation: CSVEGFGGGNTEAFF. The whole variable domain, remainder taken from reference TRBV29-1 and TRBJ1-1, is SAVISQKPSRDICQRGTSLTIQCQVDSQVTMMFWYRQQPGQSLTLIATANQGSEATYESGFVIDKFPISRPNLTFSTLTVSNMSPEDSSIYLCSVEGFGGGNTEAFFGQGTRLTVV.

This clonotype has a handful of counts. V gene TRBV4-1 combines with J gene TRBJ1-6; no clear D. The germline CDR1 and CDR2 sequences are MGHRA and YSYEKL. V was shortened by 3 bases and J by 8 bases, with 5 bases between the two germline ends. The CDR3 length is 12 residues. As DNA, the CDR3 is TGCGCCAGCAGCCACAACGATTCACCCCTCCACTTT. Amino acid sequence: CASSHNDSPLHF.